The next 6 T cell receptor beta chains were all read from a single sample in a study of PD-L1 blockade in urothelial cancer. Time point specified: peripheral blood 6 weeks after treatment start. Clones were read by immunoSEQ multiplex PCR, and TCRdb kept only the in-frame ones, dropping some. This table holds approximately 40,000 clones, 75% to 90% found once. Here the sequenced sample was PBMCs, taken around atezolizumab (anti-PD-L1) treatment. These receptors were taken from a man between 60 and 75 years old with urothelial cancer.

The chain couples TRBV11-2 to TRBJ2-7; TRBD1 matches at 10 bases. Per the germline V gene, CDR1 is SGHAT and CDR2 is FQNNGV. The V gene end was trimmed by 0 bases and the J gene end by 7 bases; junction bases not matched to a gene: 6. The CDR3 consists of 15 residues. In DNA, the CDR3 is TGTGCCAGCAGCTTAGAAAGGACAGGGGGAGAAGAGCAGTACTTC. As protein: CASSLERTGGEEQYF.

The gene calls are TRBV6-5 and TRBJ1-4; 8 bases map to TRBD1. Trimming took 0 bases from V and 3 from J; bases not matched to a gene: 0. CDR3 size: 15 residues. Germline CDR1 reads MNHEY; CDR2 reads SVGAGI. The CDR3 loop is CASSYSGQANEKLFF. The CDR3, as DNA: TGTGCCAGCAGTTACTCGGGACAGGCTAATGAAAAACTGTTTTTT.

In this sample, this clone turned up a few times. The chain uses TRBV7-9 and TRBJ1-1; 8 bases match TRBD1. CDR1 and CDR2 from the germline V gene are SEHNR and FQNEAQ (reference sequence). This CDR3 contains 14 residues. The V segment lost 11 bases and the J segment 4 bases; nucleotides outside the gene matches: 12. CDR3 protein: CAPTAQGAGTEAFF. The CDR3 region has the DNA TGTGCCCCCACGGCTCAGGGGGCTGGCACTGAAGCTTTCTTT.

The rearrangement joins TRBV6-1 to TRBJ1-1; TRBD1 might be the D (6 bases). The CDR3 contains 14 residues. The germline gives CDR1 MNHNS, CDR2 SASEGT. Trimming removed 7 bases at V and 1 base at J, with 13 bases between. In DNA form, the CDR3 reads TGTGCCAGCATTGAGGGGGGGGCGAACACTGAAGCTTTCTTT. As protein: CASIEGGANTEAFF.

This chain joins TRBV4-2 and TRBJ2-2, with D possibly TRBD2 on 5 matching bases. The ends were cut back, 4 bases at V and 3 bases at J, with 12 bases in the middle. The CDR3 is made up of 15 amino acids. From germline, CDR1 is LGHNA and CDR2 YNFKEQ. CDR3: CASSLPGFDTGELFF. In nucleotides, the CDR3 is TGTGCCAGCAGCCTCCCGGGATTCGACACCGGGGAGCTGTTTTTT.

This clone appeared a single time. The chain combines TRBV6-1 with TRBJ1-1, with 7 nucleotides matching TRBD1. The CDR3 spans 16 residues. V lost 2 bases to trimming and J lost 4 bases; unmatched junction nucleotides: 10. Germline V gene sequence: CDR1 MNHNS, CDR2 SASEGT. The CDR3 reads CASSELFRTGGTEAFF. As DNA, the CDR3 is TGTGCCAGCAGTGAACTCTTTAGGACAGGTGGCACTGAAGCTTTCTTT.